The TCR beta chain under discussion was sequenced for a study of T cell responses to AZD1222 COVID-19 vaccine. The data were produced by immunoSEQ multiplex PCR, yet TCRdb's version contains in-frame clones alone and is incomplete. In the table there are roughly 110,000 clones, 70% to 90% of which are singletons. Study conclusions and caveats: There were mostly white British donors and more females than males, and clonal diversity was possibly underestimated. Just a handful of AZD1222 recipients were seropositive at baseline. CD4 TCRs covered the whole spike, strongest at regions 160-218 and 743-854. When two AZD1222 doses had been given, Spike-specific TCR breadth and depth rose.

Notes on this clone: Its antigen is undetermined.

The CDR3 runs 19 residues. This rearrangement joins TRBV21-1 to TRBJ1-5; TRBD1 was called by the table and not checked on the DNA. TRBV21-1 is a pseudogene locus. Sequencing was performed on peripheral blood, taken on day 0 of AZD1222 vaccination. This sequence originates from an adult in good health. CDR3 DNA sequence: TGTGCCAGCAGCAAAGGAGGGGACAGGTTGGTGTCCGGCAATCAGCCCCAGCATTTT. Residues: CASSKGGDRLVSGNQPQHF.